The 19 T cell receptor beta chains below come from one sample, sequenced in a study of blood T cell repertoires in COVID-19. Some clones are missing from TCRdb's copy, which holds only in-frame ones; the method was immunoSEQ multiplex PCR. The data hold some 100,000 clones, with approximately 93% observed a single time. What was sequenced was peripheral blood. These receptors all come from a man aged 60 to 69 with acute or convalescent COVID-19.

The chain uses TRBV9 and TRBJ1-3; D remains unclear. Per the germline V gene, CDR1 is SGDLS and CDR2 is YYNGEE. CDR3 length equals 14 residues. The V end lost 2 bases, the J end lost 0 bases, and 6 bases lay between the germline ends. The CDR3 coding sequence is TGTGCCAGCAGCGTGACACACTCTGGAAACACCATATATTTT. This translates into CASSVTHSGNTIYF.

The V call is TRBV28, the J call TRBJ1-2; TRBD1 agrees at 8 bases. Germline-derived CDR1 and CDR2 are MDHEN and SYDVKM. The CDR3 covers 16 residues. Trimming cost V 4 bases and J 6 bases; bases outside gene matches: 13. This CDR3 reads CASSSMQGALFHGYTF. For the CDR3, the DNA is TGTGCCAGCAGTTCCATGCAGGGGGCGCTTTTTCATGGCTACACCTTC.

This sequence joins TRBV29-1 and TRBJ2-1; 15 positions match TRBD2. The CDR3 covers 18 residues. Germline values: CDR1 SQVTM, CDR2 ANQGSEA. The J segment lost 8 bases and the V segment lost 6 bases, leaving 17 bases of the junction unmatched. CDR3 protein: CSVRPRPPGLAGGYEQFF. Written as DNA, the CDR3 is TGCAGCGTACGACCTCGTCCACCGGGACTAGCGGGAGGCTATGAGCAGTTCTTC.

This clone appeared once. The chain carries TRBV11-2 and TRBJ1-2; D is undetermined. Germline V gives CDR1 SGHAT, CDR2 FQNNGV. The V end was cut by 5 bases, the J end by 2 bases, with 15 bases between. CDR3 length equals 15 residues. Here the CDR3 reads CASSPAKAANYGYTF. CDR3 DNA: TGTGCCAGCAGCCCCGCCAAGGCGGCCAACTATGGCTACACCTTC. The full variable domain, with the rest looked up from reference TRBV11-2 and TRBJ1-2, is EAGVAQSPRYKIIEKRQSVAFWCNPISGHATLYWYQQILGQGPKLLIQFQNNGVVDDSQLPKDRFSAERLKGVDSTLKIQPAKLEDSAVYLCASSPAKAANYGYTFGSGTRLTVV.

The gene calls are TRBV28 and TRBJ1-5; weak D call: TRBD1 (6 bases). CDR3 length equals 15 residues. Germline V lookup: CDR1 MDHEN, CDR2 SYDVKM. V lost 6 bases, J lost 9 bases, and 21 bases lay in between. The CDR3 reads CASSSNRAQFRPQHF. The CDR3 coding sequence is TGTGCCAGCAGCTCAAACAGGGCCCAATTTCGGCCCCAGCATTTT.

The V call is TRBV5-1, the J call TRBJ2-5; D remains ambiguous. CDR1 and CDR2 (germline): SGHRS, YFSETQ. This CDR3 comprises 12 residues. Deletions cut 1 base from V and 4 bases from J, with 5 bases between. The chain's CDR3 is CASSLSLETQYF. The CDR3 DNA is TGCGCCAGCAGCTTGTCTTTAGAGACCCAGTACTTC.

The chain is built from TRBV28 and TRBJ1-1; D uncertain. Trimming left V 3 bases short and J 5 bases short, with 13 bases between. The CDR3 spans 14 residues. Germline CDR1 reads MDHEN; CDR2 reads SYDVKM. The CDR3: CASSLVGGGTEAFF. In DNA form, the CDR3 reads TGTGCCAGCAGTTTGGTGGGAGGAGGAACTGAAGCTTTCTTT.

V and J are TRBV6-5 and TRBJ2-7; maybe TRBD1 (6 bases). There are 13 residues in the CDR3. The germline gives CDR1 MNHEY, CDR2 SVGAGI. V was shortened by 7 bases and J by 5 bases, with 15 bases between the two germline ends. The chain's CDR3 is CASMGRGRDEQYF. In DNA, the CDR3 is TGTGCCAGCATGGGCAGGGGAAGGGACGAGCAGTACTTC.

This rearrangement joins TRBV3-1 (or the pseudogene TRBV3-2) to TRBJ1-4, with 7 bases fitting TRBD1. The germline gives CDR1 LGHDT, CDR2 YNNKEL (reference sequence). The CDR3 runs 17 residues. Trimming cost V 4 bases and J 8 bases; bases outside gene matches: 16. The CDR3 loop reads CASSLNAGGTRGEKLFF. DNA for the CDR3: TGTGCCAGCAGCCTAAACGCAGGGGGAACCAGGGGGGAAAAACTGTTTTTT.

In DNA, the CDR3 is TGTGCCAGCAGCTTAGGAGTGGCAGGGGCGAACACTGAAGCTTTCTTT. Amino acid sequence: CASSLGVAGANTEAFF. The chain couples TRBV7-8 to TRBJ1-1; D is perhaps TRBD1 (6 bases). V lost 1 base to trimming and J lost 1 base, with 13 bases between them. CDR1 is SGHVS, CDR2 FQNEAQ, per germline. The CDR3 runs 16 residues.

The chain carries TRBV28 and TRBJ1-1; D is perhaps TRBD1 (6 bases). Germline CDR1 reads MDHEN; CDR2 reads SYDVKM. This CDR3 region has 13 residues. V gave up 10 bases and J gave up 6 bases, with 18 bases separating them. The CDR3 sequence is CATLKQGFPEAFF. CDR3 nucleotide sequence: TGTGCCACCCTAAAACAGGGTTTCCCTGAAGCTTTCTTT.

The chain recombines TRBV9 with TRBJ2-5, with TRBD1 matching 9 bases. V dropped 3 bases and J dropped 0; count of bases not matched to a gene: 3. Per the germline V gene, CDR1 is SGDLS and CDR2 is YYNGEE. The CDR3 runs 15 residues. DNA for the CDR3: TGTGCCAGCAGCGGGGGGACAGGGAACCAAGAGACCCAGTACTTC. Amino acid sequence: CASSGGTGNQETQYF. Filled out from reference TRBV9 and TRBJ2-5, the complete variable domain reads DSGVTQTPKHLITATGQRVTLRCSPRSGDLSVYWYQQSLDQGLQFLIQYYNGEERAKGNILERFSAQQFPDLHSELNLSSLELGDSALYFCASSGGTGNQETQYFGPGTRLLVL.

The chain combines TRBV28 with TRBJ1-5; D may be TRBD1 (5 bases). V lost 5 bases and J 3 bases, leaving 11 bases between the germline ends. This CDR3 has 14 amino acids. Germline CDR1 is MDHEN and CDR2 is SYDVKM. CDR3 bases: TGTGCCAGCAGTGGGGGGTCCCTCAATCAGCCCCAGCATTTT. This codes for CASSGGSLNQPQHF.

This clone was found once. The chain uses TRBV5-4 and TRBJ2-1; D call uncertain. V lost 4 bases, J lost 5 bases, and 10 bases lay in between. Germline assignment: CDR1 SGHNT and CDR2 YYREEE (reference sequence). The CDR3 consists of 13 residues. The CDR3 reads CASSLWSHNEQFF. CDR3 sequence (DNA): TGTGCCAGCAGCCTGTGGAGCCACAATGAGCAGTTCTTC.

This chain connects TRBV5-1 to TRBJ1-2; possibly TRBD1 for D (6 bases). V lost 7 bases and J lost 2, with 21 bases in between. Germline V gene lookup returns CDR1 SGHRS and CDR2 YFSETQ. The CDR3 extends over 16 amino acids. The DNA for the CDR3 is TGCGCCAGCTCCCCAAAAGCCAGGGGAAAGAACTATGGCTACACCTTC. Its translation: CASSPKARGKNYGYTF. The full variable domain, completed using reference TRBV5-1 and TRBJ1-2, is KAGVTQTPRYLIKTRGQQVTLSCSPISGHRSVSWYQQTPGQGLQFLFEYFSETQRNKGNFPGRFSGRQFSNSRSEMNVSTLELGDSALYLCASSPKARGKNYGYTFGSGTRLTVV.

V usage is TRBV29-1 and J usage is TRBJ2-7, with 10 bases fitting TRBD1. Trimming took 5 bases from V and 3 from J; bases not matched to a gene: 1. The CDR3 consists of 12 residues. Looked up from germline, CDR1 is SQVTM and CDR2 is ANQGSEA. The CDR3 DNA is TGCAGCGTTTGGACAGGGGGCTACGAGCAGTACTTC. The encoded protein is CSVWTGGYEQYF.

J is TRBJ2-1 and V is TRBV10-3, with 8 positions matching TRBD2. The CDR3 covers 15 residues. Trimming took 4 bases from V and 9 from J; bases not matched to a gene: 11. Germline V gene sequence: CDR1 ENHRY, CDR2 SYGVKD. CDR3 sequence: CAISVGSAGGSEQFF. The DNA of the CDR3 is TGTGCCATCAGTGTCGGCTCGGCGGGAGGCAGTGAGCAGTTCTTC.

The chain couples TRBV20-1 to TRBJ2-1; TRBD2 matches at 16 bases. V trimming: 3 bases; J trimming: 7 bases; junction bases outside the gene matches: 9. CDR1 is DFQATT and CDR2 is SNEGSKA in the germline V gene (reference sequence). CDR3 length equals 17 residues. CDR3 coding DNA: TGCAGTGCTAGTGCGGGGACTAGCGGGAGGGCGCGGAATGAGCAGTTCTTC. Residues: CSASAGTSGRARNEQFF.

CDR3 sequence: CASSLDGNQPQHF. The DNA for the CDR3 is TGCGCCAGCAGCTTGGACGGTAATCAGCCCCAGCATTTT. This chain joins TRBV5-1 and TRBJ1-5; D remains unclear. Trimming left V 0 bases short and J 4 bases short, with 5 bases between. This CDR3 region has 13 residues. Germline V gene sequence: CDR1 SGHRS, CDR2 YFSETQ.